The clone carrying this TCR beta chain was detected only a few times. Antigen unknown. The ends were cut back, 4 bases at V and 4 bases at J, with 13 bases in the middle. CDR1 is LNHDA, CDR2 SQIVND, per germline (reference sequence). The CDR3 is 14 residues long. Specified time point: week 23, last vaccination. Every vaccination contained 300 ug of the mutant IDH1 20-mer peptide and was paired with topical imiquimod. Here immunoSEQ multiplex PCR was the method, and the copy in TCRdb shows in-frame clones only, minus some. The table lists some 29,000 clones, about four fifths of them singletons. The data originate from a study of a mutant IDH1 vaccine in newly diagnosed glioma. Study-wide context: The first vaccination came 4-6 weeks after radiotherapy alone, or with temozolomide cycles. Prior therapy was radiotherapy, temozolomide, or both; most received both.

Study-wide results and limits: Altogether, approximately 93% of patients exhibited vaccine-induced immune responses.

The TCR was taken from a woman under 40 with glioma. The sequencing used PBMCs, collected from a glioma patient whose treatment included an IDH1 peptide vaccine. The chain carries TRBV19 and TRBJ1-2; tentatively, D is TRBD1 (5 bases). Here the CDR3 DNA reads TGTGCCAGTAGTAGCTTAGGGGCTGGCTATGGCTACACCTTC. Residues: CASSSLGAGYGYTF.